The rows below give T cell receptor beta chains drawn from one sample of a study of cytomegalovirus exposure and HLA in healthy donors. Libraries were prepared by immunoSEQ multiplex PCR; TCRdb keeps only in-frame clonotypes and omits some of them. The sample includes 220,000 or so clones, more than 65% of them seen just once. The sequencing input was PBMCs. These receptor sequences come from a woman under 40 in good health and CMV-seronegative. Both conserved end residues are part of each CDR3. The D gene is left open where the match is weak.

TRBD1	TRBV6-5	TRBJ2-7	CASNLRQGYEQYF	TGTGCCAGTAACCTGAGACAGGGGTACGAGCAGTACTTC
TRBD1	TRBV2	TRBJ1-2	CASSEAATGGNGYTF	TGTGCCAGCAGTGAAGCAGCGACAGGGGGCAATGGCTACACCTTC
-	TRBV6-6	TRBJ2-1	CASRLPGFSYNEQFF	TGTGCCAGCAGGCTTCCGGGATTCTCCTACAATGAGCAGTTCTTC
TRBD2	TRBV7-7	TRBJ2-5	CASSLAMAGGQETQYF	TGTGCTAGCAGCTTAGCGATGGCGGGGGGGCAGGAGACCCAGTACTTC
TRBD1	TRBV29-1	TRBJ1-2	CSAGQGGYGYTF	TGCAGCGCCGGACAGGGGGGCTATGGCTACACCTTC
-	TRBV6-5	TRBJ2-3	CASRRAKDTQYF	TGTGCCAGCAGGAGGGCGAAAGATACGCAGTATTTT
-	TRBV6-1	TRBJ1-2	CASSEGRGGYTF	TGTGCCAGCAGTGAAGGCCGGGGGGGCTACACCTTC
-	TRBV11-1	TRBJ1-1	CASSLGGPTGEAFF	TGTGCCAGCAGCTTAGGGGGGCCGACCGGTGAAGCTTTCTTT
TRBD2	TRBV19	TRBJ2-5	CASSWGGFQETQYF	TGTGCCAGTAGCTGGGGGGGATTCCAAGAGACCCAGTACTTC
-	TRBV11-2	TRBJ2-7	CASSLGLGGYEQYF	TGTGCCAGCAGCTTAGGGCTAGGGGGTTACGAGCAGTACTTC
-	TRBV2	TRBJ2-3	CASSESITALSTDTQYF	TGTGCCAGCAGTGAAAGTATTACTGCCCTTAGCACAGATACGCAGTATTTT
-	TRBV30	TRBJ2-5	CAWGGALSETQYF	TGTGCCTGGGGAGGGGCGCTCTCCGAGACCCAGTACTTC
-	TRBV6-1	TRBJ2-7	CASSEQGLSYEQYF	TGTGCCAGCAGTGAACAGGGACTCAGCTACGAGCAGTACTTC